Listed below are T cell receptor beta chains from one sample, sequenced in a study of patients and donors after allogeneic stem cell transplantation. In TCRdb, the RT-PCR reads were re-called with MiXCR into one record per CDR3 protein. The sample lists some 150,000 distinct CDR3 sequences, about a third seen once, with about 50% in the top ten. The sample comprised blood, either unsorted or a sorted T cell fraction (not recorded which). The receptors were sampled from a human donor who was either an allogeneic HSCT recipient or a stem cell or donor lymphocyte infusion donor (not recorded which). It is not recorded whose cells these are; they may come from a transplant donor. Both conserved end residues are part of each CDR3.

j_call v_call cdr3_aa
TRBJ2-3 TRBV5-6 CASSLGIDTQYF
TRBJ2-5 TRBV6-5 CASSSETSGGPRETQYF
TRBJ1-1 TRBV12-3/TRBV12-4 CASSWEADEAFF
TRBJ1-5 TRBV6-6 CASSYAGERPQHF
TRBJ1-6 TRBV4-3 CASSQEGPGTDNSPLHF
TRBJ2-4 TRBV10-3 CAISPADLAKNIQYF
TRBJ1-1 TRBV12-3/TRBV12-4 CASSLNLRPGTEAFF
TRBJ2-7 TRBV21-1 CASSNKTYEQYF
TRBJ2-2 TRBV7-7 CASSYRDGTGELFF
TRBJ1-3 TRBV14 CASSRSSGNTIYF
TRBJ1-2 TRBV28 CASRGQGYGYTF
TRBJ2-5 TRBV5-1 CASSAGTGSNQYF
TRBJ2-7 TRBV6-2/TRBV6-3 CASSYFRVSAYEQYF
TRBJ1-2 TRBV25-1 CASSDWEVNYGYTF
TRBJ1-2 TRBV5-1 CASSPQVFSTYGYTF
TRBJ2-2 TRBV6-5 CASSSMTGWDTGELFF
TRBJ2-2 TRBV12-3/TRBV12-4 CASSAGRGPGELFF
TRBJ2-1 TRBV10-3 CAISEFDRGQFF
TRBJ1-5 TRBV6-6 CASGLWTGDQPQHF
TRBJ1-1 TRBV27 CASSLLGGEAFF
TRBJ2-4 TRBV2 CASSEGDRVKNIQYF
TRBJ2-7 TRBV20-1 CSAPGTGYEQYF
TRBJ2-3 TRBV11-2 CASSSLAGGRTDTQYF
TRBJ1-2 TRBV2 CAFRGTGIYGYTF
TRBJ1-1 TRBV7-3 CASSHTGGTANTEAFF
TRBJ1-2 TRBV11-2 CASSFGTVDYGYTF
TRBJ2-1 TRBV5-5 CASSLERSNEQFF
TRBJ1-2 TRBV5-1 CASSLTGTGSPFNYGYTF